The rows below give T cell receptor beta chains drawn from one sample of a study of cytomegalovirus exposure and HLA in healthy donors. Method: immunoSEQ multiplex PCR; TCRdb's copy keeps in-frame clones and lacks some. The sample has approximately 100,000 clones, roughly 85% seen once. Sequencing was done on a sample of PBMCs. These receptors originate from a woman in her 30s in good health and CMV-seronegative. The CDR3 runs from the conserved cysteine through the conserved F or W. A D gene is named only where the DNA matches it firmly. Clone size appears in some rows only: once, few, many, or a class for an expanded clone.

CDR3 length: 15
D gene: TRBD1
clone size: .
J gene: TRBJ1-2
V gene: TRBV5-1
CDR3 protein: CASSPSGTGTYGYTF
CDR3 DNA: TGCGCCAGCAGCCCGAGCGGGACAGGGACCTATGGCTACACCTTC

CDR3 length: 16
D gene: .
clone size: .
J gene: TRBJ2-7
V gene: TRBV4-1
CDR3 protein: CASSQDQAGYSYEQYF
CDR3 DNA: TGCGCCAGCAGCCAAGATCAGGCAGGATACTCCTACGAGCAGTACTTC

CDR3 length: 13
D gene: .
clone size: once
J gene: TRBJ2-7
V gene: TRBV5-4
CDR3 protein: CASTPRESHEQYF
CDR3 DNA: TGTGCCAGCACCCCCAGGGAAAGCCACGAGCAGTACTTC

CDR3 length: 13
D gene: TRBD1
clone size: .
J gene: TRBJ2-7
V gene: TRBV5-1
CDR3 protein: CASSWDSSYEQYF
CDR3 DNA: TGCGCCAGCAGCTGGGACAGCTCGTACGAGCAGTACTTC

CDR3 length: 17
D gene: TRBD2
clone size: .
J gene: TRBJ2-2
V gene: TRBV9
CDR3 protein: CASSVGLAGANTGELFF
CDR3 DNA: TGTGCCAGCAGCGTAGGACTAGCGGGCGCGAACACCGGGGAGCTGTTTTTT

CDR3 length: 14
D gene: .
clone size: .
J gene: TRBJ2-3
V gene: TRBV9
CDR3 protein: CASSVGEYTDTQYF
CDR3 DNA: TGTGCCAGCAGCGTCGGGGAGTACACAGATACGCAGTATTTT

CDR3 length: 17
D gene: .
clone size: .
J gene: TRBJ2-5
V gene: TRBV1
CDR3 protein: CTSSQWVAPGLEIIQYF
CDR3 DNA: TGCACCAGCAGCCAATGGGTGGCCCCGGGACTAGAGATAATCCAGTACTTC

CDR3 length: 14
D gene: .
clone size: .
J gene: TRBJ2-2
V gene: TRBV7-3
CDR3 protein: CASSRDRYTGELFF
CDR3 DNA: TGTGCCAGCAGCAGAGACAGGTACACCGGGGAGCTGTTTTTT

CDR3 length: 14
D gene: .
clone size: .
J gene: TRBJ1-1
V gene: TRBV6-6
CDR3 protein: CATSNVGGNTEAFF
CDR3 DNA: TGTGCCACCTCTAACGTCGGAGGGAACACTGAAGCTTTCTTT

CDR3 length: 12
D gene: .
clone size: .
J gene: TRBJ1-3
V gene: TRBV6-1
CDR3 protein: CASSEEGYAIYF
CDR3 DNA: TGTGCCAGCAGTGAAGAGGGGTACGCCATATATTTT

CDR3 length: 14
D gene: .
clone size: .
J gene: TRBJ1-1
V gene: TRBV7-3
CDR3 protein: CASSLRGVYTEAFF
CDR3 DNA: TGTGCCAGCAGCTTACGGGGGGTGTACACTGAAGCTTTCTTT

CDR3 length: 18
D gene: TRBD1
clone size: .
J gene: TRBJ1-6
V gene: TRBV19
CDR3 protein: CASRPGTVPSSYNSPLHF
CDR3 DNA: TGTGCCAGTAGACCCGGGACAGTACCCAGCTCCTATAATTCACCCCTCCACTTT

CDR3 length: 19
D gene: TRBD2
clone size: .
J gene: TRBJ2-3
V gene: TRBV7-2
CDR3 protein: CASSLIRSGGPPSTDTQYF
CDR3 DNA: TGTGCCAGCAGCCTGATAAGGAGCGGGGGGCCCCCTAGCACAGATACGCAGTATTTT

CDR3 length: 15
D gene: TRBD2
clone size: .
J gene: TRBJ2-2
V gene: TRBV9
CDR3 protein: CASSARGGITGELFF
CDR3 DNA: TGTGCCAGCAGCGCGCGGGGGGGCATCACCGGGGAGCTGTTTTTT

CDR3 length: 15
D gene: TRBD1
clone size: .
J gene: TRBJ1-1
V gene: TRBV5-4
CDR3 protein: CASSAAQGTNTEAFF
CDR3 DNA: TGTGCCAGCAGCGCCGCACAGGGGACGAACACTGAAGCTTTCTTT

CDR3 length: 13
D gene: .
clone size: .
J gene: TRBJ1-4
V gene: TRBV4-2
CDR3 protein: CASSQQAREKLFF
CDR3 DNA: TGTGCCAGCAGCCAACAAGCCCGGGAAAAACTGTTTTTT

CDR3 length: 17
D gene: TRBD2
clone size: .
J gene: TRBJ2-5
V gene: TRBV5-6
CDR3 protein: CASSRGLAGDRQETQYF
CDR3 DNA: TGTGCCAGCAGTCGCGGACTAGCGGGAGATAGACAAGAGACCCAGTACTTC

CDR3 length: 16
D gene: TRBD1
clone size: .
J gene: TRBJ1-4
V gene: TRBV4-3
CDR3 protein: CASSLMDRATNEKLFF
CDR3 DNA: TGCGCCAGCAGCCTTATGGACAGGGCAACTAATGAAAAACTGTTTTTT

CDR3 length: 15
D gene: TRBD1
clone size: once
J gene: TRBJ1-2
V gene: TRBV5-4
CDR3 protein: CASSLSTGLNYGYTF
CDR3 DNA: TGTGCCAGCAGCTTGTCGACAGGGTTAAACTATGGCTACACCTTC

CDR3 length: 15
D gene: .
clone size: .
J gene: TRBJ2-7
V gene: TRBV7-9
CDR3 protein: CASSPFTGSYYEQYF
CDR3 DNA: TGTGCCAGCAGCCCATTTACAGGATCCTACTACGAGCAGTACTTC

CDR3 length: 11
D gene: .
clone size: .
J gene: TRBJ2-1
V gene: TRBV7-8
CDR3 protein: CASSGRNEQFF
CDR3 DNA: TGTGCCAGCAGCGGCAGGAATGAGCAGTTCTTC

CDR3 length: 14
D gene: TRBD1
clone size: once
J gene: TRBJ1-4
V gene: TRBV11-2
CDR3 protein: CASSPGQGSEKLFF
CDR3 DNA: TGTGCCAGCAGCCCCGGACAGGGGAGTGAAAAACTGTTTTTT

CDR3 length: 15
D gene: TRBD1
clone size: .
J gene: TRBJ1-5
V gene: TRBV6-5
CDR3 protein: CASSRTGIENQPQHF
CDR3 DNA: TGTGCCAGCAGTCGGACAGGGATAGAAAATCAGCCCCAGCATTTT

CDR3 length: 14
D gene: TRBD2
clone size: once
J gene: TRBJ2-5
V gene: TRBV10-3
CDR3 protein: CAIRSGTSKETQYF
CDR3 DNA: TGTGCCATCAGATCCGGGACTAGTAAGGAGACCCAGTACTTC

CDR3 length: 13
D gene: TRBD1
clone size: .
J gene: TRBJ2-7
V gene: TRBV2
CDR3 protein: CASTRDRGGEQYF
CDR3 DNA: TGTGCCAGCACTCGGGACAGGGGTGGGGAGCAGTACTTC

CDR3 length: 16
D gene: .
clone size: .
J gene: TRBJ2-1
V gene: TRBV4-1
CDR3 protein: CASSQEGRGSYNEQFF
CDR3 DNA: TGCGCCAGCAGCCAAGAGGGCAGGGGCTCCTACAATGAGCAGTTCTTC

CDR3 length: 14
D gene: .
clone size: .
J gene: TRBJ2-7
V gene: TRBV10-2
CDR3 protein: CASSEGSSSYEQYF
CDR3 DNA: TGCGCCAGCAGTGAGGGGAGTTCCTCCTACGAGCAGTACTTC

CDR3 length: 15
D gene: .
clone size: .
J gene: TRBJ2-6
V gene: TRBV5-4
CDR3 protein: CASSLQGTGANVLTF
CDR3 DNA: TGTGCCAGCAGCTTGCAGGGTACCGGGGCCAACGTCCTGACTTTC

CDR3 length: 14
D gene: TRBD1
clone size: .
J gene: TRBJ2-7
V gene: TRBV2
CDR3 protein: CASERGQGRNEQYF
CDR3 DNA: TGTGCCAGCGAAAGGGGACAGGGGAGGAACGAGCAGTACTTC

CDR3 length: 16
D gene: TRBD1
clone size: .
J gene: TRBJ1-2
V gene: TRBV7-9
CDR3 protein: CASSLGGQGANYGYTF
CDR3 DNA: TGTGCCAGCAGCTTAGGGGGACAGGGGGCTAACTATGGCTACACCTTC

CDR3 length: 15
D gene: TRBD1
clone size: .
J gene: TRBJ2-2
V gene: TRBV6-5
CDR3 protein: CASSLQGWGTGELFF
CDR3 DNA: TGTGCCAGCAGTCTACAGGGGTGGGGAACCGGGGAGCTGTTTTTT

CDR3 length: 15
D gene: .
clone size: .
J gene: TRBJ2-2
V gene: TRBV7-2
CDR3 protein: CASSLVSVNTGELFF
CDR3 DNA: TGTGCCAGCAGCTTAGTTTCGGTGAACACCGGGGAGCTGTTTTTT

CDR3 length: 14
D gene: TRBD2
clone size: .
J gene: TRBJ2-7
V gene: TRBV29-1
CDR3 protein: CSVEGGIVRNEQYF
CDR3 DNA: TGCAGCGTTGAGGGAGGGATAGTTCGCAACGAGCAGTACTTC

CDR3 length: 17
D gene: TRBD2
clone size: .
J gene: TRBJ2-5
V gene: TRBV9
CDR3 protein: CASSVAPQAGERKTQYF
CDR3 DNA: TGTGCCAGCAGCGTAGCCCCCCAAGCGGGAGAGAGAAAGACCCAGTACTTC

CDR3 length: 16
D gene: .
clone size: .
J gene: TRBJ2-7
V gene: TRBV5-1
CDR3 protein: CASSLVPGRPPREQYF
CDR3 DNA: TGCGCCAGCAGCTTGGTCCCCGGCAGGCCCCCAAGGGAGCAGTACTTC

CDR3 length: 12
D gene: .
clone size: .
J gene: TRBJ2-3
V gene: TRBV6-1
CDR3 protein: CASRDITDTQYF
CDR3 DNA: TGTGCCAGCAGAGACATCACAGATACGCAGTATTTT

CDR3 length: 14
D gene: TRBD2
clone size: .
J gene: TRBJ2-7
V gene: TRBV29-1
CDR3 protein: CSVAPLAGVQEQYF
CDR3 DNA: TGCAGCGTCGCCCCACTAGCGGGAGTTCAAGAGCAGTACTTC

CDR3 length: 13
D gene: TRBD1
clone size: once
J gene: TRBJ2-1
V gene: TRBV19
CDR3 protein: CASSRDSYNEQFF
CDR3 DNA: TGTGCCAGTAGTCGGGACAGTTACAATGAGCAGTTCTTC

CDR3 length: 16
D gene: .
clone size: .
J gene: TRBJ2-5
V gene: TRBV19
CDR3 protein: CASSSAKSGSSETQYF
CDR3 DNA: TGTGCCAGTAGTTCAGCCAAGTCAGGGTCCTCAGAGACCCAGTACTTC

CDR3 length: 16
D gene: TRBD2
clone size: .
J gene: TRBJ2-1
V gene: TRBV4-3
CDR3 protein: CASSQELAGGPNEQFF
CDR3 DNA: TGCGCCAGCAGCCAAGAACTAGCGGGAGGGCCAAATGAGCAGTTCTTC

CDR3 length: 12
D gene: .
clone size: few
J gene: TRBJ2-7
V gene: TRBV21-1
CDR3 protein: CASSKDTYEQYF
CDR3 DNA: TGTGCCAGCAGCAAAGACACCTACGAGCAGTACTTC

CDR3 length: 13
D gene: .
clone size: .
J gene: TRBJ1-1
V gene: TRBV5-4
CDR3 protein: CASSRTDLAQAFF
CDR3 DNA: TGTGCCAGCAGCCGGACGGACTTAGCCCAAGCTTTCTTT

CDR3 length: 15
D gene: TRBD1
clone size: .
J gene: TRBJ1-5
V gene: TRBV19
CDR3 protein: CASSFLGQGDQPQHF
CDR3 DNA: TGTGCCAGTAGTTTTCTTGGACAGGGGGATCAGCCCCAGCATTTT

CDR3 length: 18
D gene: .
clone size: .
J gene: TRBJ1-1
V gene: TRBV9
CDR3 protein: CASSVILERLTLNTEAFF
CDR3 DNA: TGTGCCAGCAGCGTAATCTTGGAGAGACTAACCTTGAACACTGAAGCTTTCTTT

CDR3 length: 12
D gene: TRBD2
clone size: .
J gene: TRBJ2-5
V gene: TRBV19
CDR3 protein: CATGTIQETQYF
CDR3 DNA: TGTGCCACCGGGACTATCCAAGAGACCCAGTACTTC

CDR3 length: 13
D gene: TRBD1
clone size: .
J gene: TRBJ2-5
V gene: TRBV12-5
CDR3 protein: CASLWDRQETQYF
CDR3 DNA: TGTGCTAGTCTCTGGGACAGACAAGAGACCCAGTACTTC

CDR3 length: 16
D gene: .
clone size: .
J gene: TRBJ2-1
V gene: TRBV7-3
CDR3 protein: CASSQVTGRGYNEQFF
CDR3 DNA: TGTGCCAGCAGCCAGGTTACAGGGCGCGGGTACAATGAGCAGTTCTTC

CDR3 length: 14
D gene: .
clone size: .
J gene: TRBJ1-3
V gene: TRBV6-1
CDR3 protein: CASTPGSTVNTIYF
CDR3 DNA: TGTGCCAGCACCCCAGGGTCAACGGTAAACACCATATATTTT

CDR3 length: 15
D gene: .
clone size: once
J gene: TRBJ2-2
V gene: TRBV14
CDR3 protein: CASSQIAGHTGELFF
CDR3 DNA: TGTGCCAGCAGCCAAATTGCGGGGCACACCGGGGAGCTGTTTTTT

CDR3 length: 16
D gene: .
clone size: .
J gene: TRBJ1-2
V gene: TRBV10-2
CDR3 protein: CASSESPLAATYGYTF
CDR3 DNA: TGCGCCAGCAGTGAGTCCCCTCTGGCGGCGACCTATGGCTACACCTTC

CDR3 length: 14
D gene: .
clone size: .
J gene: TRBJ1-1
V gene: TRBV5-4
CDR3 protein: CASSWEPLNTEAFF
CDR3 DNA: TGTGCCAGCAGCTGGGAGCCCCTGAACACTGAAGCTTTCTTT

CDR3 length: 15
D gene: .
clone size: .
J gene: TRBJ2-2
V gene: TRBV7-2
CDR3 protein: CASSLRTVYTGELFF
CDR3 DNA: TGTGCCAGCAGCCTCCGGACAGTTTACACCGGGGAGCTGTTTTTT

CDR3 length: 17
D gene: TRBD2
clone size: once
J gene: TRBJ2-4
V gene: TRBV27
CDR3 protein: CASSLSASGMAKNIQYF
CDR3 DNA: TGTGCCAGCAGTTTATCGGCTAGCGGGATGGCCAAAAACATTCAGTACTTC

CDR3 length: 16
D gene: .
clone size: .
J gene: TRBJ2-3
V gene: TRBV5-5
CDR3 protein: CASSYLSGGSTDTQYF
CDR3 DNA: TGTGCCAGCAGCTACCTTTCAGGGGGGAGCACAGATACGCAGTATTTT

CDR3 length: 16
D gene: .
clone size: .
J gene: TRBJ2-7
V gene: TRBV4-2
CDR3 protein: CASSQVGGRSPYEQYF
CDR3 DNA: TGTGCCAGCAGCCAAGTCGGGGGGCGGAGTCCCTACGAGCAGTACTTC